This T cell receptor beta chain was retrieved from a study of monozygotic twins with inflammatory bowel disease. TCRdb processed the 5' RACE reads again and assigns one entry to each CDR3 protein, with no DNA. This table holds around 210,000 distinct CDR3 sequences. Study results and caveats: Since immunosuppressive treatments differed, patient repertoires may have gained added variability. Healthy co-twins had higher TCRbeta inverse Simpson diversity than their IBD twins. Cells of different T cell subtypes could not be told apart.

As concerns this clonotype: Its antigen is still unknown.

The CDR3 contains 15 residues. Germline lookup yields CDR1 MNHNS and CDR2 SASEGT. Someone took a roughly 2.7 ml blood sample from each of the donors. The specimen was blood. This sequence joins TRBV6-1 and TRBJ1-2; TCRdb picks TRBD1, but there is no DNA to check that call. The origin of this receptor is a human donor with ulcerative colitis or Crohn's disease, or a healthy co-twin of an affected twin (not recorded which). The CDR3 loop reads CASSERQGPGYGYTF.